These 21 T cell receptor beta chains were sequenced from one sample in a study of shared clonotypes between healthy human individuals. The assay was immunoSEQ multiplex PCR, and TCRdb's table has in-frame clones only and misses some. The table records about 1 million clones, about 75% of them present only once. Material for sequencing was memory CD4+ T cells sorted from blood. The sample's subset: CD45RA-negative fraction. These receptors all stem from a man younger than 35 in good health.

The chain uses TRBV5-1 and TRBJ2-1; D remains ambiguous. The CDR3 spans 13 residues. Between the trimmed V and J ends, which lost 7 bases and 8 bases, there was a span of 16 bases. Germline CDR1 SGHRS, CDR2 YFSETQ. CDR3 protein: CASAVVLQDEQFF. Here the CDR3 DNA reads TGCGCCAGCGCCGTGGTGCTCCAAGATGAGCAGTTCTTC.

V usage is TRBV10-1 and J usage is TRBJ1-1, with D perhaps matching TRBD1 (5 bases). Germline assignment: CDR1 WNHNN and CDR2 SYGVQD (reference sequence). This CDR3 spans 14 amino acids. V was clipped by 0 bases and J by 4 bases, with 9 bases between them. This chain's CDR3 is CASSESRGRTEAFF. DNA of the CDR3: TGCGCCAGCAGTGAGTCCCGGGGACGCACTGAAGCTTTCTTT.

In its sample, this clone was seen a few times. This chain connects TRBV18 to TRBJ1-1; 9 bases match TRBD1. V lost 3 bases to trimming and J lost 6 bases; unmatched junction nucleotides: 8. This CDR3 spans 15 amino acids. In germline, CDR1 is KGHSH, CDR2 LQKENI. This CDR3 is CASSPVSDRGSEAFF. The CDR3 DNA reads as TGTGCCAGCTCACCCGTCTCGGACAGGGGTTCTGAAGCTTTCTTT.

The genes are TRBV9 and TRBJ2-5; 7 bases match TRBD1. The junction had 12 bases not matched to a gene; V was cut back by 0 bases and J by 4 bases. There are 17 residues in the CDR3. Germline CDR1 and CDR2: SGDLS and YYNGEE. CDR3 loop: CASSVVEGGEFGETQYF. CDR3 in DNA: TGTGCCAGCAGCGTAGTGGAAGGGGGCGAATTTGGAGAGACCCAGTACTTC. The full variable domain, its missing parts supplied by reference TRBV9 and TRBJ2-5, is DSGVTQTPKHLITATGQRVTLRCSPRSGDLSVYWYQQSLDQGLQFLIQYYNGEERAKGNILERFSAQQFPDLHSELNLSSLELGDSALYFCASSVVEGGEFGETQYFGPGTRLLVL.

The rearrangement joins TRBV6-5 to TRBJ2-7; possible D gene TRBD2, 5 bases. The CDR3 covers 14 residues. Germline lookup yields CDR1 MNHEY and CDR2 SVGAGI. With 6 bases removed from V and 5 bases from J, the gap between germline ends came to 17 bases. In DNA, the CDR3 is TGTGCCAGCAGGGTGGGTGGAGGTACGAACGAGCAGTACTTC. Amino acid sequence: CASRVGGGTNEQYF.

This chain connects TRBV6-6 to TRBJ2-1, with 7 bases that match TRBD1. From germline, CDR1 is MNHNY and CDR2 SVGAGI (reference sequence). V shed 5 bases and J 7 bases; nucleotides not matched to a gene: 8. The CDR3 covers 14 residues. CDR3 sequence: CASSAAPGGNEQFF. The CDR3 DNA is TGTGCCAGCAGTGCGGCACCAGGGGGAAATGAGCAGTTCTTC.

The gene calls are TRBV9 and TRBJ1-6; 8 bases fit TRBD1. Germline CDR1 and CDR2: SGDLS and YYNGEE. V gave up 0 bases and J gave up 5 bases; unmatched junction bases: 4. The CDR3 runs 16 residues. CDR3 loop: CASSVGQGANNSPLHF. The CDR3 region has the DNA TGTGCCAGCAGCGTAGGGCAGGGGGCTAATAATTCACCCCTCCACTTT.

The chain has TRBV7-9 and TRBJ2-3; 12 bases map to TRBD2. The germline gives CDR1 SEHNR, CDR2 FQNEAQ (reference sequence). V shed 4 bases and J 6 bases; nucleotides not matched to a gene: 5. The CDR3 sequence is 15 residues long. CDR3 coding DNA: TGTGCCAGCAGCTCGCAGACTAGCGGGGGTGATACGCAGTATTTT. Translated: CASSSQTSGGDTQYF.

The CDR3 bases are TGTGCCAGCAGCCCGGGGGGGCCGAAACGGGAGCAGTACTTC. Translating gives CASSPGGPKREQYF. The rearrangement joins TRBV5-4 to TRBJ2-7; 8 nucleotides align to TRBD2. V was clipped by 4 bases and J by 7 bases; unmatched bases: 10. CDR1 SGHNT and CDR2 YYREEE come from the germline V gene (reference sequence). This CDR3 region has 14 residues.

This rearrangement joins TRBV6-5 to TRBJ1-3, with TRBD1 as a possible D gene (5 bases). V lost 2 bases, J lost 0 bases, and 11 bases lay in between. The CDR3 is 16 amino acids. Germline CDR1 reads MNHEY; CDR2 reads SVGAGI. The CDR3 DNA reads as TGTGCCAGCAGTTACAGGAGACAGTTCTCTGGAAACACCATATATTTT. It encodes CASSYRRQFSGNTIYF.

This chain links TRBV7-2 with TRBJ1-1; TRBD1 might be the D (5 bases). This CDR3 has 14 residues. From germline, CDR1 is SGHTA and CDR2 FQGNSA. Trimming removed 5 bases at V and 4 bases at J, with 14 bases between. This CDR3 reads CASSPRREATEAFF. In DNA, the CDR3 is TGTGCCAGCAGCCCACGCAGGGAGGCCACTGAAGCTTTCTTT.

The CDR3 nucleotides read TGTGCCAGCAGAGCGATAGGGGCAGAAAAACTGTTTTTT. Translating gives CASRAIGAEKLFF. The V call is TRBV19, the J call TRBJ1-4; weak D call: TRBD1 (5 bases). The ends were cut back, 9 bases at V and 8 bases at J, with 16 bases in the middle. This CDR3 has 13 residues. Looked up from germline, CDR1 is LNHDA and CDR2 is SQIVND (reference sequence).

The chain joins TRBV2 to TRBJ1-5; D gene ambiguous. The CDR3 runs 16 residues. CDR1 and CDR2 from the germline V gene are SNHLY and FYNNEI. The V end was cut by 3 bases, the J end by 1 base, with 13 bases between. The CDR3 spells CASSDFSTPSNQPQHF. The CDR3 DNA is TGTGCCAGCAGTGACTTCTCCACCCCGAGCAATCAGCCCCAGCATTTT. The full variable domain, completed using reference TRBV2 and TRBJ1-5, is EPEVTQTPSHQVTQMGQEVILRCVPISNHLYFYWYRQILGQKVEFLVSFYNNEISEKSEIFDDQFSVERPDGSNFTLKIRSTKLEDSAMYFCASSDFSTPSNQPQHFGDGTRLSIL.

With regard to this clone: Other nucleotide sequences in the sample specify the same CDR3. The V and J genes are TRBV19 and TRBJ1-5, with 7 nucleotides matching TRBD1. Germline values: CDR1 LNHDA, CDR2 SQIVND (reference sequence). The CDR3 length is 13 residues. Trimming took 4 bases from V and 5 from J; bases not matched to a gene: 2. The DNA of the CDR3 is TGTGCCAGTAGTAGGCAGGGGGATCAGCCCCAGCATTTT. It translates to CASSRQGDQPQHF. Combining the CDR3 with reference TRBV19 and TRBJ1-5 gives the whole variable domain DGGITQSPKYLFRKEGQNVTLSCEQNLNHDAMYWYRQDPGQGLRLIYYSQIVNDFQKGDIAEGYSVSREKKESFPLTVTSAQKNPTAFYLCASSRQGDQPQHFGDGTRLSIL.

Concerning this clone: The same CDR3 arises from other DNA sequences in this sample as well. This sequence joins TRBV5-5 and TRBJ1-5, with no clear D. CDR3 length equals 14 residues. The germline V gene has CDR1 SGHKS and CDR2 YYEKEE (reference sequence). V was pared by 0 bases and J by 4 bases, with 8 bases between. The CDR3 nucleotides read TGTGCCAGCAGCTTGGGAGTCGGAAATCAGCCCCAGCATTTT. It is translated as CASSLGVGNQPQHF.

V and J are TRBV10-3 and TRBJ2-1; TRBD2 matches at 16 bases. V gave up 6 bases and J gave up 7 bases; unmatched junction bases: 6. This CDR3 region has 16 residues. CDR1 ENHRY and CDR2 SYGVKD come from the germline V gene. CDR3 sequence reads: CAIRGLAGGPSNEQFF. CDR3 DNA: TGTGCCATCAGGGGACTAGCGGGGGGGCCGTCAAATGAGCAGTTCTTC.

This chain connects TRBV5-5 to TRBJ1-5; the match to TRBD1 covers 9 bases. V was pared by 4 bases and J by 6 bases, with 8 bases of the junction left unmatched. This CDR3 comprises 15 residues. Germline V gives CDR1 SGHKS, CDR2 YYEKEE (reference sequence). The CDR3 nucleotides read TGTGCCAGCAGCGGTACAGGGGGCGCTGGTCAGCCCCAGCATTTT. This translates into CASSGTGGAGQPQHF.

Remarks on this clone: Additional DNA sequences in this sample encode the identical CDR3. The chain carries TRBV7-2 and TRBJ1-1, with 9 bases aligning to TRBD1. The CDR3 totals 14 residues. Germline V gene data show CDR1 as SGHTA and CDR2 as FQGNSA. The V and J ends lost 5 bases and 5 bases, in that order; junction bases with no gene match: 6. CDR3 loop: CASSPQGAGTEAFF. In DNA form, the CDR3 reads TGTGCCAGCAGCCCACAGGGGGCTGGGACTGAAGCTTTCTTT.

CDR3 DNA: TGTGCCAGCTCGGCCGGGGCGCCTCCTGGAAACACCATATATTTT. As protein: CASSAGAPPGNTIYF. This chain links TRBV6-6 with TRBJ1-3; TRBD1 is a possible D gene (5 bases). V gave up 8 bases and J gave up 2 bases, with 16 bases separating them. Looked up from germline, CDR1 is MNHNY and CDR2 is SVGAGI (reference sequence). The CDR3 spans 15 residues.

This clone was counted a few times. This sequence joins TRBV19 and TRBJ1-2, with D perhaps matching TRBD1 (5 bases). There are 12 residues in the CDR3. Trimming pared 5 bases from V and 8 bases from J, leaving 12 bases between. Per germline, CDR1 LNHDA and CDR2 SQIVND (reference sequence). CDR3 DNA: TGTGCCAGTAGTGTCCAGGGCCGGGGCTACACCTTC. Amino acid sequence: CASSVQGRGYTF.

The chain recombines TRBV29-1 with TRBJ1-2; 9 bases match TRBD1. J gave up 4 bases and V 5 bases, and 5 bases lay outside the gene matches. Germline assignment: CDR1 SQVTM and CDR2 ANQGSEA. CDR3 length: 13 amino acids. The DNA for the CDR3 is TGCAGCGTTCTGGGGGGACAGGGCTATGGCTACACCTTC. Translation gives CSVLGGQGYGYTF. The whole variable domain, filled in from reference TRBV29-1 and TRBJ1-2, reads SAVISQKPSRDICQRGTSLTIQCQVDSQVTMMFWYRQQPGQSLTLIATANQGSEATYESGFVIDKFPISRPNLTFSTLTVSNMSPEDSSIYLCSVLGGQGYGYTFGSGTRLTVV.